A single T cell receptor (beta chain) is shown here with its context. By sample share, this clonotype is medium-sized (0.01 to 0.1%). Its antigen is unknown. Base quality data are lacking; no much larger clone is found one base away. Reading from cysteine to phenylalanine, the CDR3 counts 13 amino acids. The CDR3 DNA has 39 bases and is translated from base 1. The junction shows trimming of 8 bases on V and 0 bases on J, plus 11 bases between the germline ends. CDR1 SQVTM and CDR2 ANQGSEA are derived from the germline V gene. Set within a cohort of healthcare workers in London, UK, this nested case-control study involved weekly PCR testing of nasopharyngeal swabs along with blood sampling. Healthcare workers were recruited between 23 and 31 March 2020, during the week of the UK lockdown, and were followed weekly for up to roughly 15 weeks. The sample originates from a study of early T cells in non-severe SARS-CoV-2 infection (dated by TCRdb to about 2021). Regarding the study in general: TCR sequencing used bulk RNA from unsorted whole blood, so alpha and beta chains could not be paired.

General study outcomes and caveats: VDJdb matching was skewed toward anti-spike CD8 responses and likely underestimated virus-specific expansions, missing private and CD4 specificities.

The library was built by means of 5' RACE. Sequenced on a NextSeq 500. In the TCR library protocol, unique molecular identifiers were attached to individual cDNA molecules to correct for PCR bias and sequencing error. TCR alpha and beta chains were both sequenced, and the abundances of alpha and beta sequences in each sample were closely correlated with each other. As for the original processing: Decombinator V4 was used to annotate TCR sequences for V gene, J gene and CDR3. TCRs were defined as expanded if a significant change between any two time points was detected under a Poisson model with p below 0.0001. TCR abundances were normalised to the total number of TCRs sequenced in each sample and reported as counts per million. MAIT TCRs were defined by TRAV1-2 paired with TRAJ12, TRAJ20 or TRAJ33, and iNKT TCRs by TRAV10 paired with TRAJ18. VDJdb, accessed 1 November 2021, was searched for CMV, EBV and SARS-CoV-2 annotated TCRs, with TCRs annotated for multiple antigens excluded. The public reads were run again by TCRdb, first through fastp at Q25 and then through MiXCR, and only productive beta chains were kept. Each CDR3 protein gets just one entry, which takes the most common genes and DNA from the rows behind it. TCRdb, not the original authors, processed these V and J calls. A total of 50,000 or so distinct CDR3 sequences appear in this sample, about 13% of them only once. The top ten hold approximately 10% of the sample.

The chain uses TRBV29-1 and TRBJ2-1; perhaps TRBD1 is the D gene, with 6 bases matching. The origin of this receptor is an adult who was a healthcare worker with PCR-confirmed SARS-CoV-2 infection or an uninfected control (not recorded which). What was sequenced was whole blood. The DNA is TGCAGCACAAGCAGGGGCTCCTACAATGAGCAGTTCTTC. Translated, it gives CSTSRGSYNEQFF.